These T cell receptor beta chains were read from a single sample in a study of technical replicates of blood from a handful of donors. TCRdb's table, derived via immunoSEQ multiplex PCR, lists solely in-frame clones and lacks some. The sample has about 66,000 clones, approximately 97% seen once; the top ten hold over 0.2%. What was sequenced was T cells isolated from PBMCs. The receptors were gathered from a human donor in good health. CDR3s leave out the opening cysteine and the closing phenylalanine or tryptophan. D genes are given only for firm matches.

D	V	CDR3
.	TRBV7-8	ASSVPTQAGYETQY
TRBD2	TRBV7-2	ASSLRPLLAGATYEQY
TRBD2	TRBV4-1	ASSLLAGVSDTQY
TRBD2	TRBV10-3	ASLENLAGAYNEQF
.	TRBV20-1	SASAGNTIY
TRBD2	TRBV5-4	ASSLVGTSGVLGGADTQY
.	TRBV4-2	ASSLRSNEQF
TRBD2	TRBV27	ASSGTSGGLSYEQY
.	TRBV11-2	ASSLGVNTDTQY
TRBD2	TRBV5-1	ASSGLAGGGEQY
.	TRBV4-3	ASSQDPGREKLF
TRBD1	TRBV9	ASSAPDREDGYT
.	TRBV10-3	AISAIPGGQRSPNTGELF
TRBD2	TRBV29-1	SVPGLAGGQTDTQY
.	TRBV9	ASSPSTSDWGAYEQY
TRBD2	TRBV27	ASSLTSGIYEQY
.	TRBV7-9	ASSRGTSSNEKLF
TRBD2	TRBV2	ASGIAGVGEQF
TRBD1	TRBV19	ASSMQGAYEQY
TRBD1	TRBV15	ATSRATGTGGEKLF
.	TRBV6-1	ASHVGGVGYGYT
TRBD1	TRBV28	ASSRQGLTLLLRNQPQH
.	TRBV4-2	ASSQAEAPSSYGYT
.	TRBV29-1	SVRDREETQY
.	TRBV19	ASSITASVSGNTIY
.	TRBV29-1	SASGGRWYEAF
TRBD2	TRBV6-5	ATTRLAGTGELF
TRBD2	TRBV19	ASSGLAGGGSYEQY
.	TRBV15	ATGSGGGYTGELF
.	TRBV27	ASSLPTSYEQF
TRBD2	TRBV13	ASSAERERSYNEQF
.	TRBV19	ASSVQGNYYEAF
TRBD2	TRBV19	ASSIVLPSGASEEQY
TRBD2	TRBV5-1	ASRNSGSNTDTQY
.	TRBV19	ASSKTTVKGSKTEAF
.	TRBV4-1	ASSLPMDEQF
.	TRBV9	ASSPHLANSYNEQF
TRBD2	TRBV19	ASSYSAGETYEQY
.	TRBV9	ASSASGRDSNYGYT
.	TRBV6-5	ASGIGNQPQH
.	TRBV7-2	AVSDSVNTEAF
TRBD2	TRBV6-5	ASSGLAGAYEQY
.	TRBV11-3	ASGLGGREQY
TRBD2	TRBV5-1	ASSASGGTDTQY
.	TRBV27	ASSWRAVITEAF
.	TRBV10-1	ASSESRAGRDEQF
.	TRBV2	ASRRITART
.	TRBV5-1	ASSLADPREVQY
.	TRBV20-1	SALGYT